This T cell receptor beta chain was captured in a study of blood T cells in healthy people across ages. A second PCR, run for about 7 to 12 cycles, used a sample-barcoded 5' primer plus a J-beta primer mix. Tags on each cDNA molecule came from a template-switch adaptor with 12 random nucleotides. CDR3-containing paired-end reads numbered at least 2.5 million in each sample. TCRdb passed the 5' RACE reads through MiXCR, listing each CDR3 protein once. Here the sample spans around 800,000 distinct CDR3 sequences, roughly 53% being singletons. The CDR3 is 11 amino acids. Germline V CDR1 and CDR2: GTSNPN, SVGIG (reference sequence). Trimming pared 5 bases from V and 0 bases from J, leaving 5 bases between.

This sequence originates from an elderly man in good health. V and J are TRBV30 and TRBJ2-7; D unresolved. Sequencing input: blood. As DNA, the CDR3 is TGTGCCTGGGGTATCTCCTACGAGCAGTACTTC. Its protein is CAWGISYEQYF.